Listed below are T cell receptor beta chains from one sample, sequenced in a study of Graves' ophthalmopathy and Graves' hyperthyroidism. MiXCR, applied by TCRdb to the multiplex PCR reads, yields one record per CDR3 protein. The sample lists over a million distinct CDR3 sequences; roughly 35% were seen once. Source material: peripheral blood or thyroid tissue (not recorded which). The receptors stem from an adult man with Graves' hyperthyroidism. The CDR3 runs from the conserved cysteine through the conserved F or W. A D gene is named only where the DNA matches it firmly. Size tells how often a clone was seen (once, few, many) or the class of an expanded clone, and some rows leave it out.

j_call d_call clone_size v_call cdr3_aa cdr3_nt
TRBJ1-6 . few TRBV29-1 CSLGLLYSPLHF TGCAGTTTGGGACTCTTATATTCACCCCTCCACTTT
TRBJ2-7 . few TRBV5-1 CASSPARTAFTYEQYF TGCGCCAGCAGCCCGGCTAGGACAGCCTTTACCTACGAGCAGTACTTC
TRBJ1-2 . many TRBV7-9 CASYGTVYGYTF TGTGCCAGCTATGGGACTGTTTATGGCTACACCTTC
TRBJ2-5 . many TRBV20-1 CSALNSGRGQETQYF TGCAGTGCTCTAAATAGCGGCCGGGGGCAAGAGACCCAGTACTTC
TRBJ1-4 TRBD1 few TRBV10-3 CAISSLAGQSTNEKLFF TGTGCCATCAGTAGCTTAGCGGGACAGTCAACTAATGAAAAACTGTTTTTT
TRBJ1-6 . many TRBV7-8 CASSLAQVNSPLHF TGTGCCAGCAGCTTAGCGCAGGTTAATTCACCCCTCCACTTT
TRBJ2-7 TRBD1 . TRBV15 CATSRVRTGDEQYF TGTGCCACCAGCAGAGTTAGGACAGGGGACGAGCAGTACTTC
TRBJ2-2 TRBD1 . TRBV5-1 CASSLAPVTGGAANTGELFF TGCGCCAGCAGCTTGGCCCCGGTGACAGGGGGCGCCGCGAACACCGGGGAGCTGTTTTTT
TRBJ1-1 . many TRBV9 CASSVQGRLNTEAFF TGTGCCAGCAGCGTACAGGGGAGATTGAACACTGAAGCTTTCTTT
TRBJ1-1 . many TRBV5-1 CASSFTNKGTEAFF TGCGCCAGCAGCTTTACCAACAAGGGGACTGAAGCTTTCTTT
TRBJ2-5 TRBD1 few TRBV12-3/TRBV12-4 CASSLAPTGLQETQYF TGTGCCAGCAGTTTAGCACCGACAGGGCTCCAAGAGACCCAGTACTTC
TRBJ2-7 . many TRBV29-1 CSVEESGQGFSYEQYF TGCAGCGTTGAAGAATCGGGGCAGGGATTCTCCTACGAGCAGTACTTC
TRBJ1-4 . . TRBV9 CASSVASVQPGQATNEKLFF TGTGCCAGCAGCGTAGCATCTGTACAACCGGGACAAGCAACTAATGAAAAACTGTTTTTT
TRBJ1-2 . . TRBV10-3 CASSEQRDYGYTF TGTGCCAGCAGTGAACAGAGGGACTATGGCTACACCTTC
TRBJ1-2 . . TRBV11-2 CASSLAEGRVYGYTF TGTGCCAGCAGCTTAGCCGAGGGAAGGGTCTATGGCTACACCTTC
TRBJ2-3 . . TRBV7-2 CASSPSPTGVSTDTQYF TGTGCCAGCAGCCCCTCTCCGACAGGTGTCAGCACAGATACGCAGTATTTT
TRBJ1-2 TRBD1 . TRBV12-3/TRBV12-4 CASSERGLTTYGYTF TGTGCCAGCAGTGAAAGGGGGCTGACTACCTATGGCTACACCTTC
TRBJ1-3 . many TRBV9 CASSVTDSGNTIYF TGTGCCAGCAGCGTGACAGACTCTGGAAACACCATATATTTT
TRBJ2-2 . many TRBV10-3 CAISESAGGTGELFF TGTGCCATCAGTGAGTCCGCTGGTGGTACCGGGGAGCTGTTTTTT
TRBJ2-7 TRBD1 . TRBV5-1 CASSFPGQGREQYF TGCGCCAGCAGCTTTCCCGGACAGGGTCGGGAGCAGTACTTC
TRBJ1-6 . many TRBV6-5 CASSYDRDIGWGSPLHF TGTGCCAGCAGTTACGACCGGGACATCGGATGGGGCTCACCCCTCCACTTT
TRBJ1-5 . many TRBV12-3/TRBV12-4 CASSFRAPHQPQHF TGTGCCAGCAGTTTCAGGGCTCCTCATCAGCCCCAGCATTTT
TRBJ2-7 . few TRBV5-6 CASSSMASEQYF TGTGCCAGCAGCAGCATGGCGAGCGAGCAGTACTTC
TRBJ1-1 . . TRBV2 CASSPFMDTEAFF TGTGCCAGCAGTCCCTTTATGGACACTGAAGCTTTCTTT
TRBJ2-7 . . TRBV9 CASSGDTTSYYEQYF TGTGCCAGCAGTGGGGATACCACGTCCTACTACGAGCAGTACTTC
TRBJ1-2 . many TRBV19 CASSIEGYGYTF TGTGCCAGTAGTATCGAGGGATATGGCTACACCTTC
TRBJ1-1 . . TRBV12-3/TRBV12-4 CASSRAAQTMNTEAFF TGTGCCAGCAGTAGGGCGGCCCAAACCATGAACACTGAAGCTTTCTTT
TRBJ2-7 . . TRBV10-3 CAISSHPARYEQYF TGTGCCATCAGTTCGCACCCGGCGCGATACGAGCAGTACTTC
TRBJ2-5 TRBD2 many TRBV24-1 CATSPTFPQTSAEVRETQYF TGTGCCACCAGTCCGACCTTCCCCCAGACTAGCGCGGAGGTTCGGGAGACCCAGTACTTC
TRBJ2-2 TRBD1 many TRBV7-2 CASSPDRGITGELFF TGTGCCAGCAGTCCCGACAGGGGGATCACCGGGGAGCTGTTTTTT